This TCR beta chain appears in the sequencing data of a study of shared clonotypes between healthy human individuals. This CDR3 is built from 16 residues. Trimming shortened V by 0 bases and J by 0 bases, and 9 bases separated the two germline ends. CDR1 SGHDT and CDR2 YYEEEE come from the germline V gene. Only CD45RO-negative cells positively selected for CCR7 counted as naive CD8 cells, so terminally differentiated effector memory CD45RA+ cells were excluded. Profiled with immunoSEQ multiplex PCR; TCRdb holds only in-frame clones, not every one. The profile shows millions of clones, about 95% of them singletons.

The J gene is TRBJ2-2, the V gene TRBV5-6, with D hard to call. Input material: naive CD8+ T cells sorted from blood. The source is a man aged 18-30 years in good health. In DNA, the CDR3 is TGTGCCAGCAGCTTGGATGGCTACGCGAACACCGGGGAGCTGTTTTTT. It encodes CASSLDGYANTGELFF.